This T cell receptor beta chain was identified during a study of blood T cell repertoires in COVID-19. Looking at the study overall: There were acute and convalescent COVID-19 samples, and they came from the United States, Italy and Spain.

Sequenced by immunoSEQ multiplex PCR; TCRdb stores in-frame clones only, minus some. The data hold roughly 100,000 clones, with 86% observed a single time. J lost 2 bases, V lost 4 bases, and 1 base had no gene match. Germline lookup yields CDR1 LGHDT and CDR2 YNNKEL (reference sequence). This CDR3 spans 14 amino acids. Input material: peripheral blood. This receptor was taken from a woman aged 80 or over with acute or convalescent COVID-19. V usage is TRBV3-1 (or the pseudogene TRBV3-2) and J usage is TRBJ2-1, with 8 bases lining up with TRBD2. CDR3: CASSPAGAYNEQFF. The CDR3 region has the DNA TGTGCCAGCAGCCCAGCGGGGGCCTACAATGAGCAGTTCTTC.